This T cell receptor (beta chain) was identified in a study of post-analysis software for immune sequencing data. Study background: Disease trajectories encompassed relapsing-remitting, secondary progressive and progressive-relapsing multiple sclerosis.

Germline CDR1 reads KGHSH; CDR2 reads LQKENI. Trimming removed 2 bases from V and 8 bases from J; junction bases left unmatched: 15. This CDR3 contains 17 residues. Unique molecular identifiers had been added to the TCR beta cDNA libraries. Out of about 1 to 11 million T cells, about 500,000 cDNA molecules were generated. TCRdb reprocessed the PCR reads via MiXCR and lists one record per CDR3 protein. The profile covers around 710,000 distinct CDR3 sequences, with 40% to 55% appearing a single time and roughly 5.2% taken by the ten largest. Study conclusions and caveats: Multiple sclerosis patients had significantly lower normalized Chao1 diversity than controls. In patients, TRBV5-6, TRBV5-1 and TRBV20-1 belonged to roughly five TRBV segments found more frequently than in controls. With F measure, samples from one preparation batch clustered together strongly.

With respect to this clonotype: The antigen remains unidentified.

Sequenced input: blood. The receptor was derived from a girl aged 10 to 17 with multiple sclerosis. This chain links TRBV18 with TRBJ2-1; 7 bases line up with TRBD2. This chain's CDR3 is CASSPEELAGAYDEQFF. The CDR3 nucleotides read TGTGCCAGCTCACCAGAAGAATTAGCGGGTGCTTACGATGAGCAGTTCTTC.